A few counts support the clone carrying this T cell receptor beta chain. What it recognizes is unknown. This entry comes from a study of T-cell reconstitution after alpha-beta-depleted transplantation in children. Regarding the study as a whole: T-cell numbers and diversity, one year after transplant, stemmed largely from T cells that were newly produced. Surviving recipient T cells and thymic progenitors accounted for the high day-60 TCRbeta diversity observed in some patients.

The CDR3 has 16 residues. The J segment lost 0 bases and the V segment lost 4 bases, leaving 2 bases of the junction unmatched. Germline CDR1 and CDR2: KGHSH and LQKENI. As it was prepared, the TCRbeta library received unique molecular identifiers. TCRdb reprocessed the PCR reads via MiXCR and lists one record per CDR3 protein. Here the sample spans approximately 82,000 distinct CDR3 sequences, over 15% being singletons. This chain connects TRBV18 to TRBJ2-1; 11 bases agree with TRBD2. The input for sequencing was PBMCs, mostly from graft donor cells, taken 360 days after TCRalphabeta/CD19-depleted stem cell transplant. This receptor was identified in a male patient aged 2 to 10 who had a stem cell transplant for acute lymphoblastic leukemia, so the T cells may come from the graft donor. The CDR3 DNA sequence: TGTGCCAGCTCACGTACTAGCGGGGGCTCCTACAATGAGCAGTTCTTC. Amino acid sequence: CASSRTSGGSYNEQFF.